These 14 T cell receptor beta chains originate from one sample sequenced in a study of Ad26.COV2.S vaccination and SARS-CoV-2 variants. Profiled with immunoSEQ multiplex PCR; TCRdb holds only in-frame clones, not every one. The table lists approximately 480,000 clones, around 88% of them singletons. This sample's treatment: around 19 received Ad26.COV2.S at low or high dose, single or two shots; several received placebo; per-sample allocation not given. On day 63 after the first injection, vaccine and placebo recipients gave samples. The source material was peripheral blood, sampled in a trial of Ad26.COV2.S vaccine versus placebo. These receptor sequences come from a person aged 18-60 years who received the Ad26.COV2.S COVID-19 vaccine or a placebo.

V gene TRBV18 combines with J gene TRBJ1-2, with D possibly TRBD1 on 5 matching bases. V shed 5 bases and J shed 10 bases, with 17 bases lying between them. CDR3 length: 13 residues. The germline gives CDR1 KGHSH, CDR2 LQKENI. This chain's CDR3 is CASSTPGGTDYTF. DNA of the CDR3: TGTGCCAGCTCAACCCCCGGGGGGACGGACTACACCTTC.

J is TRBJ2-1 and V is TRBV5-4, with 7 nucleotides matching TRBD2. CDR3 length: 18 residues. Germline V gene sequence: CDR1 SGHNT, CDR2 YYREEE (reference sequence). Germline trimming cut 5 bases from V and 5 bases from J; bases unmatched to any gene: 19. The CDR3 is CASRRWASGGTLNNEQFF. CDR3 DNA: TGTGCCAGCAGGAGGTGGGCTAGCGGAGGAACCTTGAACAATGAGCAGTTCTTC.

The chain has TRBV12-3 or TRBV12-4 and TRBJ2-3, with D perhaps given as TRBD1 or TRBD2 (5 bases each). The V and J ends lost 8 bases and 5 bases respectively, with 11 bases between them. This CDR3 is 12 amino acids long. The CDR3 protein is CASQFGGDTQYF. The CDR3 DNA follows: TGTGCCAGCCAATTTGGGGGAGATACGCAGTATTTT.

There are a few counts of this clone. V is TRBV9 and J is TRBJ1-2, with D possibly matching TRBD1 (6 bases). The CDR3 is 15 residues long. CDR1 and CDR2 (germline): SGDLS, YYNGEE. The V and J ends lost 3 bases and 7 bases respectively, with 19 bases between them. CDR3 residues: CASSAKQGYRSGYTF. CDR3 bases: TGTGCCAGCAGCGCAAAACAGGGATATCGGAGTGGCTACACCTTC.

Of note for this clone: This specimen includes other DNA sequences encoding the same CDR3. The J gene is TRBJ2-7, the V gene TRBV12-3 or TRBV12-4; D not resolved. CDR3 length: 13 residues. V shed 1 base and J shed 3 bases, with 7 bases lying between them. The CDR3 loop is CASSLGGSYEQYF. DNA for the CDR3: TGTGCCAGCAGTTTAGGCGGTAGCTACGAGCAGTACTTC.

J is TRBJ2-3 and V is TRBV3-1 (or the pseudogene TRBV3-2); 14 positions agree with TRBD2. V lost 1 base to trimming and J lost 0 bases; unmatched junction nucleotides: 6. The CDR3 loop spans 19 amino acids. Germline CDR1 is LGHDT and CDR2 is YNNKEL (reference sequence). CDR3 bases: TGTGCCAGCAGCCAAGTGACTAGCGGGAGGGGTGCTAGCACAGATACGCAGTATTTT. Protein sequence: CASSQVTSGRGASTDTQYF.

The chain employs TRBV11-2 and TRBJ1-2; 8 bases agree with TRBD1. CDR3 size: 14 residues. Germline loops: CDR1 SGHAT, CDR2 FQNNGV. V dropped 5 bases and J dropped 4; count of bases not matched to a gene: 6. DNA for the CDR3: TGTGCCAGCAGCCCGTCGACAGGGGCCTATGGCTACACCTTC. It is translated as CASSPSTGAYGYTF.

The V call is TRBV6-6, the J call TRBJ2-7; 7 bases are a match to TRBD2. Germline CDR1 and CDR2: MNHNY and SVGAGI (reference sequence). This CDR3 has 13 amino acids. Germline trimming cut 7 bases from V and 4 bases from J; bases unmatched to any gene: 7. The CDR3 bases are TGTGCCAGCACTTTGGGGGGGAGATACGAGCAGTACTTC. Its protein is CASTLGGRYEQYF.

This chain joins TRBV18 and TRBJ2-7; the D gene is possibly TRBD2 (6 bases). This CDR3 comprises 13 residues. With 6 bases removed from V and 6 bases from J, the gap between germline ends came to 15 bases. Per the germline V gene, CDR1 is KGHSH and CDR2 is LQKENI. In nucleotides, the CDR3 is TGTGCCAGCTCTATTCGGCGGGGTGCCGAGCAGTACTTC. Protein sequence: CASSIRRGAEQYF.

The J gene is TRBJ1-4, the V gene TRBV19, with a tentative D call TRBD1 (5 bases). The ends were cut back, 4 bases at V and 2 bases at J, with 11 bases in the middle. The germline gives CDR1 LNHDA, CDR2 SQIVND (reference sequence). The CDR3 consists of 15 residues. As DNA, the CDR3 is TGTGCCAGTAGTAAAGGGGTTGGGACTAATGAAAAACTGTTTTTT. Translated, it gives CASSKGVGTNEKLFF.

The CDR3 region is CASSILSTAIYEKLFF. CDR3 nucleotides: TGTGCCAGCAGTATTCTCTCGACAGCTATCTATGAAAAACTGTTTTTT. The chain joins TRBV28 to TRBJ1-4, with D perhaps matching TRBD1 (5 bases). V was shortened by 5 bases and J by 6 bases, with 19 bases between the two germline ends. Per the germline V gene, CDR1 is MDHEN and CDR2 is SYDVKM. This CDR3 contains 16 residues. Supplemented by reference TRBV28 and TRBJ1-4, the full variable domain reads DVKVTQSSRYLVKRTGEKVFLECVQDMDHENMFWYRQDPGLGLRLIYFSYDVKMKEKGDIPEGYSVSREKKERFSLILESASTNQTSMYLCASSILSTAIYEKLFFGSGTQLSVL.

V usage is TRBV19 and J usage is TRBJ2-7; TRBD1 matches 8 bases. Germline loops: CDR1 LNHDA, CDR2 SQIVND (reference sequence). The CDR3 covers 16 residues. V was pared by 6 bases and J by 1 base, with 11 bases of the junction left unmatched. CDR3 nucleotide sequence: TGTGCCAGTAGGGACTCTGGACAGGGTGTTTCCTACGAGCAGTACTTC. This gives the protein CASRDSGQGVSYEQYF.

This clone was seen a few times. The chain recombines TRBV28 with TRBJ1-4; 7 nucleotides match TRBD1. The germline V gene has CDR1 MDHEN and CDR2 SYDVKM. After removal of 6 bases from V and 8 bases from J, the junction contained 3 bases not matched to a gene. This CDR3 region has 12 residues. CDR3 region: CASRGTVEKLFF. Written as DNA, the CDR3 is TGTGCCAGCAGAGGGACAGTCGAAAAACTGTTTTTT.

J is TRBJ2-7 and V is TRBV6-5; D ambiguous. The CDR3 runs to 13 residues. The V gene lost 10 bases and the J gene lost 0 bases, with 13 bases spanning the gap. Germline loops: CDR1 MNHEY, CDR2 SVGAGI. The CDR3 bases are TGTGCCACCCGCCCCCGGGCCTCCTACGAGCAGTACTTC. Residues: CATRPRASYEQYF.